Given below is one T cell receptor (beta chain) in context. The antigen remains undetermined. There were approximately 3,800 ng of total RNA used for each TCR library. The UMIs contained a 6-nucleotide sample barcode. They were added by template switching during cDNA synthesis. With roughly 16 and 10 cycles respectively, two nested PCRs were carried out on TCRalpha and TCRbeta cDNA. TCRdb re-analyzed the 5' RACE reads; it lists each CDR3 protein once, without DNA. In total, the table holds about 450,000 distinct CDR3 sequences. The data originate from a study of monozygotic twins with inflammatory bowel disease. From germline, CDR1 is SGHRS and CDR2 YFSETQ. The CDR3 consists of 16 residues. Study-wide findings and caveats: No difference was seen in repertoire similarity between concordant and discordant twins, possibly from limited power.

The receptor was derived from a human donor with ulcerative colitis or Crohn's disease, or a healthy co-twin of an affected twin (not recorded which). This chain connects TRBV5-1 to TRBJ2-3; the D call from TCRdb, TRBD2, cannot be confirmed without DNA. The sequenced sample was blood. CDR3 sequence: CASSLAVQLGTDTQYF.